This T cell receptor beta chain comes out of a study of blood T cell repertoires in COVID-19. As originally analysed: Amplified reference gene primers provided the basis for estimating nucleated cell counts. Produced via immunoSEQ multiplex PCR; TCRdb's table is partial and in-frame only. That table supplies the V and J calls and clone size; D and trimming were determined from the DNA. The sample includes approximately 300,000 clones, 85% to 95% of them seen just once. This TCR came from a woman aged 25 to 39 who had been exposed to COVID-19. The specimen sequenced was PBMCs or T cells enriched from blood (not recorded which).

The DNA of the CDR3 is TGTGCCAGCAGCTCCTATCTGACAGGTGCCGGTGGCTACACCTTC. It codes for CASSSYLTGAGGYTF. V usage is TRBV7-2 and J usage is TRBJ1-2, with D perhaps TRBD1 (6 bases). V was pared by 4 bases and J by 7 bases, with 19 bases between. CDR1 and CDR2 (germline): SGHTA, FQGNSA. The CDR3 is made up of 15 amino acids. Using reference TRBV7-2 and TRBJ1-2 for the parts outside the CDR3, the full variable domain is GAGVSQSPSNKVTEKGKDVELRCDPISGHTALYWYRQSLGQGLEFLIYFQGNSAPDKSGLPSDRFSAERTGGSVSTLTIQRTQQEDSAVYLCASSSYLTGAGGYTFGSGTRLTVV.